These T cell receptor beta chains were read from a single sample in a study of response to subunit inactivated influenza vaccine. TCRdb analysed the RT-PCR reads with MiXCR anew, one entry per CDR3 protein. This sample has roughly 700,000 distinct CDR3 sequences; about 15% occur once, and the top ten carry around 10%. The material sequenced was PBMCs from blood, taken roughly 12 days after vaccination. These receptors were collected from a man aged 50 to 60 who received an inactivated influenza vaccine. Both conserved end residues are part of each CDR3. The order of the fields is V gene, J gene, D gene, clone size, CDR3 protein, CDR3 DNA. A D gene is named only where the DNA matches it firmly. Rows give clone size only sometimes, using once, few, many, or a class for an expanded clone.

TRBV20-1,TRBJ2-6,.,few,CSASEDSGANVLTF,TGCAGTGCTAGTGAGGACTCTGGGGCCAACGTCCTGACTTTC
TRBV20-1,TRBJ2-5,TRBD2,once,CSAQTLAGVRETQYF,TGCAGTGCACAAACACTAGCGGGAGTGAGAGAGACCCAGTACTTC
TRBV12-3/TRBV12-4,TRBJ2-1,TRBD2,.,CASSLASGGRKFF,TGTGCCAGCAGTTTGGCTAGCGGGGGGAGGAAGTTCTTC
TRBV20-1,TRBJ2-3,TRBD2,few,CSAIGTSGSTDTQYF,TGCAGTGCTATCGGGACTAGCGGGAGCACAGATACGCAGTATTTT
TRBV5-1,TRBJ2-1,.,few,CASSLSGHLSSYNEQFF,TGCGCCAGCAGCTTGTCTGGGCATCTAAGCTCCTACAATGAGCAGTTCTTC
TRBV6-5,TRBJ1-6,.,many,CASSYRQANSPLHF,TGTGCCAGCAGTTACCGACAGGCAAATTCACCCCTCCACTTT
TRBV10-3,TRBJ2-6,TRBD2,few,CAISEAGGRATGANVLTF,TGTGCCATCAGTGAGGCGGGAGGGCGGGCAACTGGGGCCAACGTCCTGACTTTC
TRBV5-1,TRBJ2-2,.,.,CASSSQPPGFGTGELFF,TGCGCCAGCAGCTCCCAGCCCCCAGGGTTCGGCACCGGGGAGCTGTTTTTT
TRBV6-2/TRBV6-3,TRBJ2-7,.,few,CATRSGSRDEQYF,TGTGCCACCCGCAGCGGTTCGAGGGACGAGCAGTACTTC
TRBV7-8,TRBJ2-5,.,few,CASSLDQGLGETQYF,TGTGCCAGCAGCTTGGATCAGGGTTTGGGAGAGACCCAGTACTTC